Only one count was recorded for the clone carrying this T cell receptor beta chain. The antigen remains unidentified. This specimen includes other DNA sequences encoding the same CDR3. The sample comes from a study of shared clonotypes between healthy human individuals. Across the study: Aged 18 to 49, the donors were two women and a few men.

Only in-frame clones appear in the TCRdb table, and some are missing; sequencing was by immunoSEQ multiplex PCR. Among some 2,500,000 clones listed, 80% to 95% were seen once. This CDR3 contains 13 residues. The V gene's germline CDR1 is SGHRS and CDR2 YFSETQ. The V end lost 0 bases, the J end lost 2 bases, and 6 bases lay between the germline ends. Study-wide points: All-four-donor shared clonotypes had higher generation probabilities than non-shared clonotypes did.

Specimen: naive CD4+ T cells from PBMCs. This sample's subset: CD45RA+ positively selected. This clonotype was sampled from a man in his late teens or twenties in good health. Some clones in this sample may be carry-over from other donors' samples. This rearrangement joins TRBV5-1 to TRBJ2-7, with unresolved D. The DNA of the CDR3 is TGCGCCAGCAGCTTGGATGGGCCCTACGAGCAGTACTTC. It encodes CASSLDGPYEQYF.